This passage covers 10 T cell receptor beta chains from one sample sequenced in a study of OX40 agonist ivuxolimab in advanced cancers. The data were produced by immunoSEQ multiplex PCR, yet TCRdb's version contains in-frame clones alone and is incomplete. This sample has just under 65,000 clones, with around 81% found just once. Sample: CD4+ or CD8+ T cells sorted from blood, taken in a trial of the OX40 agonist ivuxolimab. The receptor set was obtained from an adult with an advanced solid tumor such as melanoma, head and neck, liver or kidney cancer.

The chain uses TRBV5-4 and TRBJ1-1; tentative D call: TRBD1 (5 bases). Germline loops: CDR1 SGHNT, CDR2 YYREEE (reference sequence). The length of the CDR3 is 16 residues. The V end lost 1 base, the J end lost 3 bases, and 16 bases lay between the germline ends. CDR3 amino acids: CASSLTPGSRDTEAFF. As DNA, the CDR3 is TGTGCCAGCAGCTTGACCCCAGGGTCCAGGGACACTGAAGCTTTCTTT. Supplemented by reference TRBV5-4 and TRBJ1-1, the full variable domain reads ETGVTQSPTHLIKTRGQQVTLRCSSQSGHNTVSWYQQALGQGPQFIFQYYREEENGRGNFPPRFSGLQFPNYSSELNVNALELDDSALYLCASSLTPGSRDTEAFFGQGTRLTVV.

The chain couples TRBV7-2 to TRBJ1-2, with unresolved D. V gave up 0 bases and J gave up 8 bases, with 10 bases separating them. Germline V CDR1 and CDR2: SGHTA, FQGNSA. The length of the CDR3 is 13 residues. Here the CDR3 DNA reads TGTGCCAGCAGCTTAGCGACGGGAAGCGGCTACACCTTC. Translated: CASSLATGSGYTF.

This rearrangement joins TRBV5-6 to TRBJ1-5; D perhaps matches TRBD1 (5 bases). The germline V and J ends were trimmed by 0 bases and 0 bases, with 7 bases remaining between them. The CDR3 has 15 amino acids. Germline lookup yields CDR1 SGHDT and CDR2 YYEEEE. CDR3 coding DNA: TGTGCCAGCAGCTTGGCAGGGAATAGCAATCAGCCCCAGCATTTT. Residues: CASSLAGNSNQPQHF.

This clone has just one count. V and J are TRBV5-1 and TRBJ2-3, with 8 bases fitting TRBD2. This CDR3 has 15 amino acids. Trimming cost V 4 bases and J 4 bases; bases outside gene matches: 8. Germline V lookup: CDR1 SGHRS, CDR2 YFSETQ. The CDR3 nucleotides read TGCGCCAGCAGCATACGGGGGGGCCGTGCAGATACGCAGTATTTT. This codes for CASSIRGGRADTQYF.

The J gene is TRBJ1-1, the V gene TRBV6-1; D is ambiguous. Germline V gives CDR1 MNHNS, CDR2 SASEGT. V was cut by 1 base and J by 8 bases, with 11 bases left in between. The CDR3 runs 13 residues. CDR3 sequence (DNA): TGTGCCAGCAGTGAAGGCAACGACCTAGAAGCTTTCTTT. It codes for CASSEGNDLEAFF.

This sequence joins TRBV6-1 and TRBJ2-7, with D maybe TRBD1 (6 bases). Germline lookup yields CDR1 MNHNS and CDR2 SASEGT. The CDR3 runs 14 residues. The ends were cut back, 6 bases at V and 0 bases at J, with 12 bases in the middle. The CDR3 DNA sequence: TGTGCCAGCAGCTCGACAGGTACCTCCTACGAGCAGTACTTC. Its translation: CASSSTGTSYEQYF.

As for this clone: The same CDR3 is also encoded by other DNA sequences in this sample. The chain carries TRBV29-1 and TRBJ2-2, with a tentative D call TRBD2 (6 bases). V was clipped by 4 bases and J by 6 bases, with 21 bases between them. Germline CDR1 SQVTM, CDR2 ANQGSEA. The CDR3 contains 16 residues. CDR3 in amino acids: CSVVSVGGGRAGELFF. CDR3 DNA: TGCAGCGTTGTTTCCGTCGGTGGGGGGAGAGCCGGGGAGCTGTTTTTT.

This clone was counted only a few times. The CDR3 region is CASSSRETQYF. CDR3 DNA sequence: TGTGCCAGCAGTTCTAGGGAGACCCAGTACTTC. The chain is built from TRBV27 and TRBJ2-5; D call uncertain. Germline loops: CDR1 MNHEY, CDR2 SMNVEV (reference sequence). V was pared by 4 bases and J by 5 bases, with 5 bases between. CDR3 length: 11 residues.

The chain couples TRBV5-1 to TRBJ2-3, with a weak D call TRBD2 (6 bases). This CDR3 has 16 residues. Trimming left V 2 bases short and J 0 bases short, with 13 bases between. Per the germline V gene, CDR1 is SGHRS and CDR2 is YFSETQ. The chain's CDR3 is CASSLGDGGSTDTQYF. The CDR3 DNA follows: TGCGCCAGCAGCTTAGGGGACGGGGGTAGCACAGATACGCAGTATTTT.

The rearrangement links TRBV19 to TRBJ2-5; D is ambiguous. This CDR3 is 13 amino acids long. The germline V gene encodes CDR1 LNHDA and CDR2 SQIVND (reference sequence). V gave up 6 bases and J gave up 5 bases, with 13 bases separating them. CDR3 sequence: CASSGPARETQYF. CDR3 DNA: TGTGCCAGTAGCGGACCAGCAAGGGAGACCCAGTACTTC.